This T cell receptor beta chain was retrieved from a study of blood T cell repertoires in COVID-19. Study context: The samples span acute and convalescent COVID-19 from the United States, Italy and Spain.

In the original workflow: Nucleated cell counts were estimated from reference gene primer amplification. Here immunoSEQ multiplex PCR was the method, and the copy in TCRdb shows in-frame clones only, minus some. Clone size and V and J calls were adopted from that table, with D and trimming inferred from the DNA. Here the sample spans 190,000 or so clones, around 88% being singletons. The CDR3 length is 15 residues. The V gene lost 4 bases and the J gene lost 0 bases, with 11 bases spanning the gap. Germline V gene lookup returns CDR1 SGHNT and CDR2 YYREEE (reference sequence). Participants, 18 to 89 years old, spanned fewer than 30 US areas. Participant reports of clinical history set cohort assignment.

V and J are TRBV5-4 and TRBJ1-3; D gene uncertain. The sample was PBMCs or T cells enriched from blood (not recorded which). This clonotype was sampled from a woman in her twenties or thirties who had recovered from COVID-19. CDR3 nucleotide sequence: TGTGCCAGCAGCCCGAAGGCGGACTCTGGAAACACCATATATTTT. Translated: CASSPKADSGNTIYF.